Shown below are 20 T cell receptor beta chains from a single sample sequenced in a study of response to subunit inactivated influenza vaccine. In TCRdb, the RT-PCR reads were re-called with MiXCR into one record per CDR3 protein. The profile shows over 150,000 distinct CDR3 sequences, around 9.2% of them singletons. This specimen was non-naive T cells sorted from PBMCs, taken on the day of vaccination. The receptors stem from a man in his fifties or sixties who received an inactivated influenza vaccine.

This clonotype was observed many times. This rearrangement joins TRBV27 to TRBJ2-3; TRBD2 agrees at 11 bases. The germline V gene encodes CDR1 MNHEY and CDR2 SMNVEV (reference sequence). The CDR3 sequence is 16 residues long. J lost 2 bases, V lost 3 bases, and 4 bases had no gene match. This CDR3 is CASSFTSGGNTDTQYF. The DNA for the CDR3 is TGTGCCAGCAGTTTCACTAGCGGGGGCAACACAGATACGCAGTATTTT.

This clonotype was recorded at least ten times. DNA of the CDR3: TGTGCCAGCAGTTGGTGGCCTAGCACAGATACGCAGTATTTT. It encodes CASSWWPSTDTQYF. The chain employs TRBV27 and TRBJ2-3, with no clear D. CDR3 length: 14 residues. The germline gives CDR1 MNHEY, CDR2 SMNVEV (reference sequence). The V gene lost 4 bases and the J gene lost 0 bases, with 8 bases spanning the gap.

This clonotype appeared many times. V usage is TRBV5-1 and J usage is TRBJ2-1, with 8 bases matching TRBD1. Germline loops: CDR1 SGHRS, CDR2 YFSETQ. V gave up 4 bases and J gave up 3 bases; unmatched junction bases: 3. The CDR3 loop spans 14 amino acids. The CDR3 region is CASSRQGRYNEQFF. CDR3 coding DNA: TGCGCCAGCAGCCGACAGGGGCGCTACAATGAGCAGTTCTTC.

Judged by abundance, this clonotype is medium-sized (0.01 to 0.1%). V usage is TRBV7-2 and J usage is TRBJ2-1; 7 positions agree with TRBD1. CDR1 and CDR2 (germline): SGHTA, FQGNSA. The V and J ends lost 6 bases and 2 bases, in that order; junction bases with no gene match: 7. The CDR3 consists of 15 residues. This CDR3 is CASSLGQGAYNEQFF. In DNA form, the CDR3 reads TGTGCCAGCAGTTTGGGGCAGGGGGCCTACAATGAGCAGTTCTTC.

This chain links TRBV11-2 with TRBJ2-2; no firm D call. CDR1 is SGHAT and CDR2 is FQNNGV in the germline V gene. The CDR3 contains 15 residues. Trimming took off 3 bases at V and 1 base at J, with 9 bases between the two ends. CDR3 loop: CASSFGRLNTGELFF. CDR3 DNA: TGTGCCAGCAGCTTTGGACGGTTGAACACCGGGGAGCTGTTTTTT.

The DNA of the CDR3 is TGTGCCAGCAGCCCCGGACAGCCAGGGGCCGAGACCCAGTACTTC. It translates to CASSPGQPGAETQYF. V and J are TRBV7-9 and TRBJ2-5, with D maybe TRBD1 (6 bases). The germline V gene encodes CDR1 SEHNR and CDR2 FQNEAQ (reference sequence). This CDR3 has 15 amino acids. V was clipped by 5 bases and J by 5 bases, with 18 bases between them.

In its sample, this clonotype was seen many times. This chain connects TRBV9 to TRBJ2-7; 8 nucleotides line up with TRBD1. In germline, CDR1 is SGDLS, CDR2 YYNGEE. The CDR3 length is 17 residues. Germline trimming cut 4 bases from V and 4 bases from J; bases unmatched to any gene: 16. CDR3: CASSSTGQGEFPYEQYF. CDR3 DNA sequence: TGTGCCAGCAGCTCAACCGGACAGGGTGAATTTCCATACGAGCAGTACTTC.

V gene TRBV14 combines with J gene TRBJ2-1, with 9 bases aligning to TRBD2. The V gene's germline CDR1 is SGHDN and CDR2 FVKESK. The CDR3 contains 16 residues. V dropped 0 bases and J dropped 6; count of bases not matched to a gene: 6. The CDR3 loop reads CASSQDLGLAINEQFF. In DNA, the CDR3 is TGTGCCAGCAGCCAAGATCTAGGACTAGCGATCAATGAGCAGTTCTTC.

In its sample, this clonotype was seen many times. The chain couples TRBV20-1 to TRBJ2-7; 12 positions match TRBD2. There are 18 residues in the CDR3. Germline-derived CDR1 and CDR2 are DFQATT and SNEGSKA (reference sequence). Trimming removed 6 bases from V and 1 base from J; junction bases left unmatched: 16. The CDR3 protein is CSAQEPWPTSGGSYEQYF. The CDR3 nucleotides read TGCAGTGCCCAAGAACCCTGGCCGACTAGCGGGGGTTCCTACGAGCAGTACTTC.

In its sample, this clonotype was seen a few times. The chain joins TRBV7-2 to TRBJ2-7; D is unclear. The CDR3 extends over 15 amino acids. Trimming shortened V by 2 bases and J by 7 bases, and 18 bases separated the two germline ends. Germline CDR1 SGHTA, CDR2 FQGNSA. CDR3 sequence (DNA): TGTGCCAGCAGCTTACGATATGGGATTTTGATGGAGCAGTACTTC. Protein: CASSLRYGILMEQYF.

This clonotype was picked up many times. The chain uses TRBV29-1 and TRBJ1-1; tentative D call: TRBD1 (5 bases). The V end was cut by 5 bases, the J end by 0 bases, with 10 bases between. The CDR3 contains 13 residues. Germline V gene sequence: CDR1 SQVTM, CDR2 ANQGSEA. CDR3 DNA sequence: TGCAGCGTTCGACAGAACTTGAACACTGAAGCTTTCTTT. Translated, it gives CSVRQNLNTEAFF.

This clonotype was found a few times. The chain combines TRBV19 with TRBJ2-3; possible D gene TRBD1, 5 bases. CDR3 length: 14 residues. Germline CDR1 and CDR2: LNHDA and SQIVND (reference sequence). Trimming cost V 3 bases and J 4 bases, with 11 bases left between them. CDR3 nucleotide sequence: TGTGCCAGTAGTATCCCAGGGAAGGCAGATACGCAGTATTTT. Protein product: CASSIPGKADTQYF. The full variable domain, its missing parts supplied by reference TRBV19 and TRBJ2-3, is DGGITQSPKYLFRKEGQNVTLSCEQNLNHDAMYWYRQDPGQGLRLIYYSQIVNDFQKGDIAEGYSVSREKKESFPLTVTSAQKNPTAFYLCASSIPGKADTQYFGPGTRLTVL.

This chain links TRBV28 with TRBJ1-1; perhaps TRBD1 as D (6 bases). The germline V and J ends were trimmed by 0 bases and 11 bases, with 19 bases remaining between them. Germline V gene sequence: CDR1 MDHEN, CDR2 SYDVKM. This CDR3 is built from 15 residues. CDR3: CASSLWASWGLGAFF. CDR3 DNA sequence: TGTGCCAGCAGTTTATGGGCGAGTTGGGGGCTGGGGGCTTTCTTT.

In its sample, this clonotype was seen a few times. This rearrangement joins TRBV27 to TRBJ2-3; 8 bases map to TRBD2. The CDR3 totals 17 residues. Trimming cost V 5 bases and J 1 base; bases outside gene matches: 11. The V gene's germline CDR1 is MNHEY and CDR2 SMNVEV (reference sequence). DNA for the CDR3: TGTGCCAGCAGTCCCTGGGGCGGAGCGGGAGGCACAGATACGCAGTATTTT. This encodes CASSPWGGAGGTDTQYF.

The chain links TRBV2 to TRBJ2-1; TRBD2 aligns across 9 bases. Trimming at V came to 8 bases and at J to 7 bases, leaving 12 bases not matched to a gene. Germline V gene lookup returns CDR1 SNHLY and CDR2 FYNNEI. The CDR3 has 15 amino acids. DNA of the CDR3: TGTGCCAGCTGGACGACTAGCGGCGAAGTGAATGAGCAGTTCTTC. As protein: CASWTTSGEVNEQFF.

The sample holds many counts of this clonotype. The chain joins TRBV12-3 or TRBV12-4 to TRBJ1-6; D is unresolved. The V end was cut by 5 bases, the J end by 7 bases, with 3 bases between. The CDR3 runs to 11 residues. CDR3 bases: TGTGCCAGCAGTGCCAATTCACCCCTCCACTTT. As protein: CASSANSPLHF.

This clonotype came up a few times. This chain links TRBV3-1 with TRBJ2-7; D is uncertain. CDR1 and CDR2 (germline): LGHDT, YNNKEL (reference sequence). The CDR3 length is 11 residues. V lost 1 base to trimming and J lost 6 bases, with 4 bases between them. The CDR3 region is CASSQAAEQYF. Written as DNA, the CDR3 is TGTGCCAGCAGCCAAGCTGCCGAGCAGTACTTC.

This clonotype was detected only a few times. The chain combines TRBV5-1 with TRBJ2-1, with 15 bases identical to TRBD2. V was pared by 4 bases and J by 0 bases, with 8 bases of the junction left unmatched. Germline CDR1 and CDR2: SGHRS and YFSETQ. This CDR3 spans 19 amino acids. The CDR3 here is CASSPTGTSGGSSYNEQFF. The CDR3 DNA reads as TGCGCCAGCAGCCCAACCGGGACTAGCGGGGGGAGCTCCTACAATGAGCAGTTCTTC.

This chain uses TRBV2 with TRBJ2-2; D is uncertain. Germline loops: CDR1 SNHLY, CDR2 FYNNEI. V was shortened by 0 bases and J by 0 bases, with 5 bases between the two germline ends. CDR3 length: 15 residues. DNA for the CDR3: TGTGCCAGCAGTGAAGCGTACGCGAACACCGGGGAGCTGTTTTTT. Translation gives CASSEAYANTGELFF. Together with reference TRBV2 and TRBJ2-2, the CDR3 gives the full variable domain: EPEVTQTPSHQVTQMGQEVILRCVPISNHLYFYWYRQILGQKVEFLVSFYNNEISEKSEIFDDQFSVERPDGSNFTLKIRSTKLEDSAMYFCASSEAYANTGELFFGEGSRLTVL.

This clonotype was detected ten times or more. This chain joins TRBV28 and TRBJ1-5; tentatively, D is TRBD1 (5 bases). CDR1 and CDR2 from the germline V gene are MDHEN and SYDVKM. V gave up 2 bases and J gave up 9 bases, with 14 bases separating them. This CDR3 comprises 14 residues. The DNA of the CDR3 is TGTGCCAGCAGTTTAATCCCCGGGGGGAGGCCCCAGCATTTT. Its protein product is CASSLIPGGRPQHF. Full variable domain (remainder filled in from reference TRBV28 and TRBJ1-5): DVKVTQSSRYLVKRTGEKVFLECVQDMDHENMFWYRQDPGLGLRLIYFSYDVKMKEKGDIPEGYSVSREKKERFSLILESASTNQTSMYLCASSLIPGGRPQHFGDGTRLSIL.